These T cell receptor beta chains were read from a single sample in a study of blood T cells in healthy people across ages. TCRdb passed the 5' RACE reads through MiXCR, listing each CDR3 protein once. The sample holds about 670,000 distinct CDR3 sequences, roughly 41% seen once. Sequencing was performed on blood. Every receptor here comes from a man at least 80 years old in good health. Each CDR3 is given with its conserved first and last residue. Fields, in order: D gene, clone size, J gene, V gene, CDR3 DNA, CDR3 protein. D genes are given only for firm matches. Clone size is given for some rows only: seen once, a few or many times, or a class if the clone is expanded.

D gene: NA
clone size: NA
J gene: TRBJ2-1
V gene: TRBV5-6
CDR3 DNA: TGTGCCAGCAGTTCCCGCCCTGTTAGCTCCTACAATGAGCAGTTCTTC
CDR3 protein: CASSSRPVSSYNEQFF

D gene: TRBD2
clone size: few
J gene: TRBJ2-1
V gene: TRBV12-3/TRBV12-4
CDR3 DNA: TGTGCCAGCAGTGTTTCTAGCGGGGGGGTTGTGCAGTTCTTC
CDR3 protein: CASSVSSGGVVQFF

D gene: TRBD2
clone size: NA
J gene: TRBJ2-3
V gene: TRBV7-2
CDR3 DNA: TGTGCCAGCAGCATTGCCACTACTAGCGGGCAGGATACGCAGTATTTT
CDR3 protein: CASSIATTSGQDTQYF

D gene: NA
clone size: once
J gene: TRBJ2-7
V gene: TRBV7-2
CDR3 DNA: TGTGCCAGCAGCTGGTCCGACAGCTACAGGCAGTACTTC
CDR3 protein: CASSWSDSYRQYF

D gene: NA
clone size: few
J gene: TRBJ2-5
V gene: TRBV20-1
CDR3 DNA: TGCAGTGCTAGTGCGGGGCCGGAGGGGACCCAGTACTTC
CDR3 protein: CSASAGPEGTQYF

D gene: NA
clone size: NA
J gene: TRBJ2-7
V gene: TRBV15
CDR3 DNA: TGTGCCACCAGCAGAGATCTACCGTACGAGCAGTACTTC
CDR3 protein: CATSRDLPYEQYF

D gene: NA
clone size: NA
J gene: TRBJ2-1
V gene: TRBV10-3
CDR3 DNA: TGTGCCATCAGTGAGTCGCAAAATGAGCAGTTCTTC
CDR3 protein: CAISESQNEQFF

D gene: NA
clone size: NA
J gene: TRBJ2-7
V gene: TRBV28
CDR3 DNA: TGTGCCAGCTTCCGGGGGGCAGGGGCCTTCACCTACGAGCAGTACTTC
CDR3 protein: CASFRGAGAFTYEQYF

D gene: TRBD2
clone size: NA
J gene: TRBJ2-7
V gene: TRBV7-2
CDR3 DNA: TGTGCCAGCAGTCCGCTAGCGGGGGGGGACTACTCCTACAATGAGCAGTACTTC
CDR3 protein: CASSPLAGGDYSYNEQYF

D gene: NA
clone size: NA
J gene: TRBJ1-2
V gene: TRBV3-1
CDR3 DNA: TGTGCCAGCAGCCCCTTGAGTCAGGGTGGCTACACCTTC
CDR3 protein: CASSPLSQGGYTF

D gene: TRBD2
clone size: NA
J gene: TRBJ2-7
V gene: TRBV7-2
CDR3 DNA: TGTGCCAGCAGCTTAGAACTAGCGGGAGGCCCCTACGAGCAGTACTTC
CDR3 protein: CASSLELAGGPYEQYF

D gene: TRBD2
clone size: once
J gene: TRBJ2-3
V gene: TRBV29-1
CDR3 DNA: TGCAGCGTCGGACTAGCCTCAGATACGCAGTATTTT
CDR3 protein: CSVGLASDTQYF

D gene: NA
clone size: NA
J gene: TRBJ2-4
V gene: TRBV20-1
CDR3 DNA: TGCACAGCACGGAATGAAGCCAAAAACATTCAGTACTTC
CDR3 protein: CTARNEAKNIQYF

D gene: TRBD1
clone size: NA
J gene: TRBJ1-2
V gene: TRBV18
CDR3 DNA: TGTGCCAGCTCACCGAGGGACAGCTTCCCCTATGGCTACACCTTC
CDR3 protein: CASSPRDSFPYGYTF

D gene: NA
clone size: NA
J gene: TRBJ2-7
V gene: TRBV4-2
CDR3 DNA: TGTGCCAGCAGCCAAGATGCTAGCATAGGGGGGACCTCTCCTACGAAGCAGTACTTC
CDR3 protein: CASSQDASIGGTSPTKQYF

D gene: NA
clone size: many
J gene: TRBJ2-5
V gene: TRBV5-1
CDR3 DNA: TGCGCCAGCAGCTCCCTCGTCGGTGGGGGTAAGAAGACCCAGTACTTC
CDR3 protein: CASSSLVGGGKKTQYF

D gene: NA
clone size: NA
J gene: TRBJ2-6
V gene: TRBV7-8
CDR3 DNA: TGTGCCAGCGTCCAGGGCGCTGGGGCCAACGTCCTGACTTTC
CDR3 protein: CASVQGAGANVLTF

D gene: NA
clone size: once
J gene: TRBJ2-3
V gene: TRBV12-3/TRBV12-4
CDR3 DNA: TGTGCCAGCAGTCCATTCTCCAGGCCCGGCACAGATACGCAGTATTTT
CDR3 protein: CASSPFSRPGTDTQYF

D gene: NA
clone size: NA
J gene: TRBJ1-6
V gene: TRBV20-1
CDR3 DNA: TGCAGTGCCAATTCCCGGCGGTCGGGACGGACGACACCCCTCCACTTT
CDR3 protein: CSANSRRSGRTTPLHF

D gene: NA
clone size: many
J gene: TRBJ2-3
V gene: TRBV5-1
CDR3 DNA: TGCGCCAGCAGCCAGGGAAGCACAGATACGCAGTATTTT
CDR3 protein: CASSQGSTDTQYF

D gene: TRBD1
clone size: many
J gene: TRBJ1-5
V gene: TRBV29-1
CDR3 DNA: TGCAGCGTGGGGGACAGGGATCAGCCCCAGCATTTT
CDR3 protein: CSVGDRDQPQHF

D gene: NA
clone size: NA
J gene: TRBJ2-7
V gene: TRBV12-3/TRBV12-4
CDR3 DNA: TGTGCCAGCAGTTTGTGGGAACTCTACAATGAGCAGTACTTC
CDR3 protein: CASSLWELYNEQYF

D gene: TRBD1
clone size: NA
J gene: TRBJ2-1
V gene: TRBV27
CDR3 DNA: TGTGCCAGCAGTCCCACCGGGACAGGGGGCTACAATGAGCAGTTCTTC
CDR3 protein: CASSPTGTGGYNEQFF

D gene: TRBD1
clone size: NA
J gene: TRBJ1-1
V gene: TRBV6-2/TRBV6-3
CDR3 DNA: TGTGCCAGCAGCCTAGGGGCGACAGGGGTAACTGAAGCTTTCTTT
CDR3 protein: CASSLGATGVTEAFF

D gene: NA
clone size: NA
J gene: TRBJ2-7
V gene: TRBV10-3
CDR3 DNA: TGTGCCATCAGTGACGGCGAGAGCTCCTACAATGAGCAGTACTTC
CDR3 protein: CAISDGESSYNEQYF

D gene: NA
clone size: NA
J gene: TRBJ2-3
V gene: TRBV4-3
CDR3 DNA: TGCGCCAGCAGCCAAGATCTCGGGTCCGGTCTGGCCGATACGCAGTATTTT
CDR3 protein: CASSQDLGSGLADTQYF

D gene: NA
clone size: NA
J gene: TRBJ2-6
V gene: TRBV6-1
CDR3 DNA: TGTGCCAGCACCGAACCCGTCCTGCGGGACCGTAGATCCGGGGCCAACGTCCTGACTTTC
CDR3 protein: CASTEPVLRDRRSGANVLTF

D gene: NA
clone size: NA
J gene: TRBJ2-1
V gene: TRBV2
CDR3 DNA: TGTGCCAGCAGTGAAGCCCTGCCGGGTAATGAGCAGTTCTTC
CDR3 protein: CASSEALPGNEQFF

D gene: NA
clone size: NA
J gene: TRBJ2-5
V gene: TRBV20-1
CDR3 DNA: TGCAGTGCTATAGTAGCGGAGCCGGGTGGAGATGAGCAGTACTTC
CDR3 protein: CSAIVAEPGGDEQYF

D gene: TRBD1
clone size: NA
J gene: TRBJ1-1
V gene: TRBV13
CDR3 DNA: TGTGCCAGCAGCTTCTGGGGACAGGGGCACACTGAAGCTTTCTTT
CDR3 protein: CASSFWGQGHTEAFF

D gene: NA
clone size: few
J gene: TRBJ1-4
V gene: TRBV15
CDR3 DNA: TGTGCCACCAGCTCATGGGTCGGACTAAATGAAAAACTGTTTTTT
CDR3 protein: CATSSWVGLNEKLFF

D gene: NA
clone size: NA
J gene: TRBJ2-5
V gene: TRBV6-5
CDR3 DNA: TGTGCCAGCAGCCTTTATGGGACATCTACCAATGAGCAGTACTTC
CDR3 protein: CASSLYGTSTNEQYF

D gene: TRBD2
clone size: NA
J gene: TRBJ2-1
V gene: TRBV4-3
CDR3 DNA: TGCGCCAGCAGCCAAGTTTGGGGGACTAGCGGGAGCTCCTACAATGAGCAGTTCTTC
CDR3 protein: CASSQVWGTSGSSYNEQFF

D gene: TRBD2
clone size: NA
J gene: TRBJ2-1
V gene: TRBV28
CDR3 DNA: TGTGCCAGCAGTCTCGGGGGGTATGAGCAGTTCTTC
CDR3 protein: CASSLGGYEQFF

D gene: NA
clone size: NA
J gene: TRBJ2-7
V gene: TRBV7-2
CDR3 DNA: TGTGCCAGCAGCTTAAGGGAATGGGGCTACGAGCAGTACTTC
CDR3 protein: CASSLREWGYEQYF

D gene: NA
clone size: NA
J gene: TRBJ2-5
V gene: TRBV3-1
CDR3 DNA: TGTGCCAGCAGCCAAGATTCGGAGACCCAGTACTTC
CDR3 protein: CASSQDSETQYF

D gene: NA
clone size: NA
J gene: TRBJ2-6
V gene: TRBV2
CDR3 DNA: TGTGCCAGCAGTGAAGAGGGGACGTTCGCTGGGGCCAACGTCCTGACTTTC
CDR3 protein: CASSEEGTFAGANVLTF

D gene: NA
clone size: few
J gene: TRBJ2-5
V gene: TRBV10-3
CDR3 DNA: TGTGCCATCAGTGAGGACGGACGAAAAGCCCAAGAGACCCAGTACTTC
CDR3 protein: CAISEDGRKAQETQYF

D gene: NA
clone size: NA
J gene: TRBJ2-7
V gene: TRBV20-1
CDR3 DNA: TGCAGTGCTAGATCATATCAGGGTGGCGAGCAGTACTTC
CDR3 protein: CSARSYQGGEQYF

D gene: NA
clone size: few
J gene: TRBJ1-2
V gene: TRBV27
CDR3 DNA: TGTGCCAGCAGTCCTACCGGGGCAGGGAACTATGGCTACACCTTC
CDR3 protein: CASSPTGAGNYGYTF

D gene: NA
clone size: many
J gene: TRBJ2-7
V gene: TRBV29-1
CDR3 DNA: TGCAGCGTGTGGGACGGAAGCCCTCGCGGCGAGCAGTACTTC
CDR3 protein: CSVWDGSPRGEQYF

D gene: NA
clone size: few
J gene: TRBJ2-7
V gene: TRBV3-1
CDR3 DNA: TGTGCCAGCAGCCAAGGACGGATGGAAATCATCTACGAGCAGTACTTC
CDR3 protein: CASSQGRMEIIYEQYF

D gene: TRBD2
clone size: NA
J gene: TRBJ2-3
V gene: TRBV12-3/TRBV12-4
CDR3 DNA: TGTGCCAGCAGTGTACTAGCGGGGGGCCACACAGATACGCAGTATTTT
CDR3 protein: CASSVLAGGHTDTQYF

D gene: NA
clone size: NA
J gene: TRBJ2-1
V gene: TRBV7-2
CDR3 DNA: TGTGCCAGCAGCTTAGCGCGAGGGCCCTACAATGAGCAGTTCTTC
CDR3 protein: CASSLARGPYNEQFF

D gene: NA
clone size: many
J gene: TRBJ2-5
V gene: TRBV4-2
CDR3 DNA: TGTGCCAGCAGCCAACTAATGGGACAAGAGACCCAGTACTTC
CDR3 protein: CASSQLMGQETQYF

D gene: TRBD2
clone size: few
J gene: TRBJ2-7
V gene: TRBV5-1
CDR3 DNA: TGCGCCAGCAGCAACCGACGACTAGCGGGAGACGAGCAGTACTTC
CDR3 protein: CASSNRRLAGDEQYF

D gene: TRBD2
clone size: NA
J gene: TRBJ2-1
V gene: TRBV5-4
CDR3 DNA: TGTGCCAGCAGCACGGGACTAGCGGTCTCCTACAATGAGCAGTTCTTC
CDR3 protein: CASSTGLAVSYNEQFF

D gene: TRBD1
clone size: NA
J gene: TRBJ1-2
V gene: TRBV29-1
CDR3 DNA: TGCAGCGTTGATTCAGGGGGGGGCGCTTATGGCTACACCTTC
CDR3 protein: CSVDSGGGAYGYTF

D gene: TRBD2
clone size: few
J gene: TRBJ2-4
V gene: TRBV6-1
CDR3 DNA: TGTGCCAGCAAGGATCCATACCGATTAGCGGGAGTCCCCAAAAACATTCAGTACTTC
CDR3 protein: CASKDPYRLAGVPKNIQYF

D gene: NA
clone size: NA
J gene: TRBJ1-2
V gene: TRBV20-1
CDR3 DNA: TGCAGTGCTAGTGCTAACTATGGCTACACCTTC
CDR3 protein: CSASANYGYTF

D gene: NA
clone size: few
J gene: TRBJ2-5
V gene: TRBV6-2/TRBV6-3
CDR3 DNA: TGTGCCAGCAGTTATTGGGTCAAGGGGCCAGAGACCCAGTACTTC
CDR3 protein: CASSYWVKGPETQYF

D gene: TRBD1
clone size: few
J gene: TRBJ2-5
V gene: TRBV29-1
CDR3 DNA: TGCAGCGTGACCACCGACAGGGTATTAGAGACCCAGTACTTC
CDR3 protein: CSVTTDRVLETQYF

D gene: NA
clone size: NA
J gene: TRBJ2-5
V gene: TRBV28
CDR3 DNA: TGTGCCAGCAGTTTATTCCGAGTGCAAGATCAAGAGACCCAGTACTTC
CDR3 protein: CASSLFRVQDQETQYF